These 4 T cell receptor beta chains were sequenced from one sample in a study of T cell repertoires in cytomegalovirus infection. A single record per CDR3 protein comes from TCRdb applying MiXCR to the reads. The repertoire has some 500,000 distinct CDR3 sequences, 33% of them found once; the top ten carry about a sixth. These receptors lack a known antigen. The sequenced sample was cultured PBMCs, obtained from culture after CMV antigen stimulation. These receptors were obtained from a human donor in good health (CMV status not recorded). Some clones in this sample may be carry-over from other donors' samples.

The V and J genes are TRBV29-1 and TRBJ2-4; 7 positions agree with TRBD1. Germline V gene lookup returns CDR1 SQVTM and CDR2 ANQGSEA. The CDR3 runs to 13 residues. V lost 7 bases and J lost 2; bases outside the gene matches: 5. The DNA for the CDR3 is TGCAGCGCCCGACAGGGCACCAAAAACATTCAGTACTTC. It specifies CSARQGTKNIQYF.

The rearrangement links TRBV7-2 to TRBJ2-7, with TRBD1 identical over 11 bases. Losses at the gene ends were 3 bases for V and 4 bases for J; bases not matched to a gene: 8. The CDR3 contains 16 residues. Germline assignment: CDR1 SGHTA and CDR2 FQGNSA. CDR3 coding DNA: TGTGCCAGCAGCTTTACGGGACAGGGGGGGTGGTACGAGCAGTACGTC. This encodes CASSFTGQGGWYEQYV.

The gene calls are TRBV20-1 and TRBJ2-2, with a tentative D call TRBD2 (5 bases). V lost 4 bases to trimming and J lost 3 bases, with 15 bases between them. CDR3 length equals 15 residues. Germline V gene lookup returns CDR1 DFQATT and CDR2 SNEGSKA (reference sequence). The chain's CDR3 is CSAISSRTHTGELFF. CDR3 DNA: TGCAGTGCTATCTCTAGCAGAACACACACCGGGGAGCTGTTTTTT.

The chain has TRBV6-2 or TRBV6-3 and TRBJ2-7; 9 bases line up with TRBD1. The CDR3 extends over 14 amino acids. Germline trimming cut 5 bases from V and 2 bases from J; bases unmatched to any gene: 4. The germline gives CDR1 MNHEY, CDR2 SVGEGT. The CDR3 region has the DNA TGTGCCAGCAGTCGAAGGACAGGGGCCTACGAGCAGTACGTC. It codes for CASSRRTGAYEQYV.